Below, 17 T cell receptor beta chains from the same sample are listed, as sequenced in a study of control samples from healthy donors and cancer patients. Profiled with immunoSEQ multiplex PCR; TCRdb holds only in-frame clones, not every one. Here the sample spans approximately 180,000 clones, 90% to 95% being singletons. Input material: blood. These TCRs come from a woman aged 18-30 years in good health.

The chain has TRBV6-5 and TRBJ1-2, with D possibly matching TRBD1 (6 bases). Germline V gene lookup returns CDR1 MNHEY and CDR2 SVGAGI. V was trimmed by 7 bases and J by 4 bases, leaving 16 bases between them. The CDR3 runs 14 residues. CDR3 bases: TGTGCCAGCACCCCCGGGGGCATCGGCTATGGCTACACCTTC. Amino acids: CASTPGGIGYGYTF.

This sequence joins TRBV7-2 and TRBJ1-2; D is unresolved. From germline, CDR1 is SGHTA and CDR2 FQGNSA. V was cut by 3 bases and J by 3 bases, with 2 bases left in between. The CDR3 is 11 residues long. The CDR3: CASSFDYGYTF. In DNA, the CDR3 is TGTGCCAGCAGCTTCGACTATGGCTACACCTTC.

V usage is TRBV5-6 and J usage is TRBJ1-2, with D possibly being TRBD1 (6 bases). Trimming left V 4 bases short and J 9 bases short, with 25 bases between. The CDR3 is 16 residues long. Germline V CDR1 and CDR2: SGHDT, YYEEEE. CDR3 in amino acids: CASSAQGPFSFGSYTF. The CDR3 coding sequence is TGTGCCAGCAGCGCACAGGGACCGTTTTCGTTCGGGAGCTACACCTTC.

Written as DNA, the CDR3 is TGTGCCAGCAGCCAAGGAGGGACTTCCTACAATGAGCAGTTCTTC. This codes for CASSQGGTSYNEQFF. The V call is TRBV3-1 (or the pseudogene TRBV3-2), the J call TRBJ2-1, with D possibly matching TRBD2 (6 bases). The CDR3 is made up of 15 amino acids. The V gene's germline CDR1 is LGHDT and CDR2 YNNKEL (reference sequence). Trimming stripped 1 base from V and 1 base from J, with 8 bases between.

CDR3 nucleotide sequence: TGTGCCAGCAGCCAATGGGCGGATACGCAGTATTTT. Translating it yields CASSQWADTQYF. The genes are TRBV3-1 (or the pseudogene TRBV3-2) and TRBJ2-3, with no clear D. Germline values: CDR1 LGHDT, CDR2 YNNKEL (reference sequence). The CDR3 sequence is 12 residues long. Trimming left V 2 bases short and J 6 bases short, with 6 bases between.

This chain links TRBV6-5 with TRBJ1-2; 10 positions match TRBD1. The germline CDR1 and CDR2 sequences are MNHEY and SVGAGI. V lost 7 bases, J lost 5 bases, and 10 bases stayed unmatched. The CDR3 extends over 15 amino acids. The CDR3 is CASILHPGQGYGYTF. In DNA, the CDR3 is TGTGCCAGCATCCTCCACCCGGGACAGGGGTATGGCTACACCTTC.

The chain employs TRBV27 and TRBJ2-1; D gene ambiguous. CDR1 is MNHEY and CDR2 is SMNVEV in the germline V gene (reference sequence). The CDR3 totals 16 residues. The V end was cut by 1 base, the J end by 5 bases, with 15 bases between. DNA of the CDR3: TGTGCCAGCAGTTTATTTATGCCCCCGGCCCACAATGAGCAGTTCTTC. Protein sequence: CASSLFMPPAHNEQFF.

This clone was counted once. V usage is TRBV12-5 and J usage is TRBJ1-5; the D is unclear. Germline lookup yields CDR1 LGHNT and CDR2 FRNRAP. The V gene lost 4 bases and the J gene lost 8 bases, with 18 bases spanning the gap. This CDR3 has 15 amino acids. In DNA, the CDR3 is TGTGCTAGTGGTTACCGGGCCACCAGACGGGAGCCCCAGCATTTT. This gives the protein CASGYRATRREPQHF.

The rearrangement links TRBV18 to TRBJ2-1, with D possibly TRBD1 on 9 matching bases. The CDR3 totals 20 residues. V lost 0 bases and J 8 bases, leaving 29 bases between the germline ends. Germline assignment: CDR1 KGHSH and CDR2 LQKENI. This CDR3 is CASSPPQGAISGSMIHEQFF. In DNA, the CDR3 is TGTGCCAGCTCACCACCACAGGGGGCGATCAGCGGGAGTATGATCCATGAGCAGTTCTTC.

The rearrangement links TRBV29-1 to TRBJ2-1; weak D call: TRBD1 (5 bases). Looked up from germline, CDR1 is SQVTM and CDR2 is ANQGSEA. The length of the CDR3 is 15 residues. The V end was cut by 5 bases, the J end by 5 bases, with 19 bases between. In nucleotides, the CDR3 is TGCAGCGTTCAGTTTCGTGGTGACAGCGACAATGAGCAGTTCTTC. Its translation: CSVQFRGDSDNEQFF.

The V and J genes are TRBV19 and TRBJ1-1; 8 bases are a match to TRBD1. J lost 3 bases, V lost 6 bases, and 9 bases had no gene match. This CDR3 has 15 amino acids. The V gene's germline CDR1 is LNHDA and CDR2 SQIVND (reference sequence). The CDR3 DNA follows: TGTGCCAGTAGCCCCCAGGGGGCGAGGCACACTGAAGCTTTCTTT. This gives the protein CASSPQGARHTEAFF.

The genes are TRBV27 and TRBJ1-1; a weak D match, TRBD1 (5 bases). Trimming took 6 bases from V and 3 from J, leaving 14 bases between them. This CDR3 spans 14 amino acids. In germline, CDR1 is MNHEY, CDR2 SMNVEV (reference sequence). The DNA for the CDR3 is TGTGCCAGCAGCCGAAAGGGGAGACACACTGAAGCTTTCTTT. The encoded protein is CASSRKGRHTEAFF.

The J gene is TRBJ1-6, the V gene TRBV2; TRBD1 matches 8 bases. The CDR3 is made up of 16 amino acids. Trimming at V came to 4 bases and at J to 9 bases, leaving 11 bases not matched to a gene. Germline V lookup: CDR1 SNHLY, CDR2 FYNNEI. The CDR3 DNA reads TGTGCCAGCAGTGGCCAGATGGACAGGGACGGTTCACCCCTCCACTTT. It encodes CASSGQMDRDGSPLHF. The whole variable domain, remainder taken from reference TRBV2 and TRBJ1-6, is EPEVTQTPSHQVTQMGQEVILRCVPISNHLYFYWYRQILGQKVEFLVSFYNNEISEKSEIFDDQFSVERPDGSNFTLKIRSTKLEDSAMYFCASSGQMDRDGSPLHFGNGTRLTVT.

The chain is built from TRBV5-5 and TRBJ2-7, with a tentative D call TRBD2 (5 bases). Trimming took 4 bases from V and 3 from J, leaving 14 bases between them. Germline V lookup: CDR1 SGHKS, CDR2 YYEKEE (reference sequence). The CDR3 totals 14 residues. The CDR3 sequence: CASSQTGESYEQYF. CDR3 nucleotides: TGTGCCAGCAGCCAGACTGGGGAGAGCTACGAGCAGTACTTC. The variable domain in full, completed from reference TRBV5-5 and TRBJ2-7, reads DAGVTQSPTHLIKTRGQQVTLRCSPISGHKSVSWYQQVLGQGPQFIFQYYEKEERGRGNFPDRFSARQFPNYSSELNVNALLLGDSALYLCASSQTGESYEQYFGPGTRLTVT.

The V gene is TRBV7-2, the J gene TRBJ2-2; no definite D call. The CDR3 covers 13 residues. The V end lost 5 bases, the J end lost 4 bases, and 8 bases lay between the germline ends. From germline, CDR1 is SGHTA and CDR2 FQGNSA. In nucleotides, the CDR3 is TGTGCCAGCAGCCAGTGGTCCACCGGGGAGCTGTTTTTT. It yields the protein CASSQWSTGELFF.

The gene calls are TRBV27 and TRBJ2-3; D remains unclear. Germline V gene sequence: CDR1 MNHEY, CDR2 SMNVEV (reference sequence). V was pared by 2 bases and J by 9 bases, with 12 bases between. The CDR3 is 13 residues long. The CDR3, as DNA: TGTGCCAGCAGTTTAGGGCCTAGAGACACGCAGTATTTT. This codes for CASSLGPRDTQYF.

This chain joins TRBV6-5 and TRBJ2-7; the match to TRBD1 covers 8 bases. Germline V CDR1 and CDR2: MNHEY, SVGAGI. The CDR3 has 12 residues. V lost 5 bases and J lost 6; bases outside the gene matches: 3. The CDR3 DNA follows: TGTGCCAGCAGTACAGGGGGAGGCGAGCAGTACTTC. Protein product: CASSTGGGEQYF.